This T cell receptor (beta chain) was documented in a study of T cell responses to AZD1222 COVID-19 vaccine. With regard to this clone: The antigen is undetermined.

Generated by immunoSEQ multiplex PCR, the TCRdb table keeps only in-frame clones and is missing some. Among 95,000 to 110,000 clones listed, about 90% were seen once. V was cut by 5 bases and J by 8 bases, with 16 bases left in between. The CDR3 is 14 residues long. The germline gives CDR1 MDHEN, CDR2 SYDVKM. Study-wide results and limits: White British ancestry dominated among donors, who included more females, and clonal diversity was possibly underestimated. Sampled repertoires all dated from after the peak T cell response. Spike regions recognized by vaccine-associated CD4 TCRs spanned the protein, led by 160-218 and 743-854.

The clonotype originates from an adult who received the AZD1222 COVID-19 vaccine. The source was peripheral blood, collected 28 days after the second AZD1222 dose. The chain couples TRBV28 to TRBJ2-1, with a possible D match to TRBD2 (6 bases). Here the CDR3 reads CASSPVAVDHEQFF. In DNA form, the CDR3 reads TGTGCCAGCAGTCCGGTAGCGGTCGATCATGAGCAGTTCTTC.